The rows below give T cell receptor beta chains drawn from one sample of a study of CD8 T cells in ankylosing spondylitis. TCRdb redid the calling of the 5' RACE reads with MiXCR, one entry per CDR3 protein. The sample has 750,000 to 850,000 distinct CDR3 sequences, 12% seen once; the top ten hold 0.51%. The sample taken for sequencing was blood, either unsorted or a sorted T cell fraction (not recorded which). These receptors all stem from a male donor with ankylosing spondylitis. Both conserved end residues are part of each CDR3. The D gene is left open where the match is weak. Where a row states a size, it is once, few, many or the class of an expanded clone; other rows omit it.

v_gene	d_gene	abundance	j_gene	CDR3nt	CDR3aa
TRBV7-2	TRBD2	many	TRBJ2-1	TGTGCCAGCAGCAAAAGGGCGGGGGACTCCTACAATGAGCAGTTCTTC	CASSKRAGDSYNEQFF
TRBV4-2	TRBD2	few	TRBJ2-1	TGTGCCAGCAGCCCGACCGGGACTAGCGGGGGGGGGAATGAGCAGTTCTTC	CASSPTGTSGGGNEQFF
TRBV6-5	TRBD1	-	TRBJ2-4	TGTGCCAGCAGTTACCGACCGGCAGGGACAGGTGGAAACATTCAGTACTTC	CASSYRPAGTGGNIQYF
TRBV20-1	-	few	TRBJ1-2	TGCAGTGCTAGAGGGAAAGCTAACTATGGCTACACCTTC	CSARGKANYGYTF
TRBV6-5	-	-	TRBJ2-7	TGTGCCAGCAGTTACTCGGGGGCAGGGGTCCCCTACGAGCAGTACTTC	CASSYSGAGVPYEQYF
TRBV6-6	-	many	TRBJ1-1	TGTGCCAGCACCCTCGACAGATTTGAAGCTTTCTTT	CASTLDRFEAFF
TRBV11-2	-	-	TRBJ2-7	TGTGCCAGCAGCTTATTACGAGAGCCTAAGCAGTACTTC	CASSLLREPKQYF
TRBV29-1	TRBD1	-	TRBJ1-5	TGCAGCGTATCCAGGGGGCGAGGTCAGCCCCAGCATTTT	CSVSRGRGQPQHF
TRBV7-9	-	-	TRBJ1-2	TGTGCCAGCAGTCAAAATGGGCAGGGAATCGGTGGCTACACCTTC	CASSQNGQGIGGYTF
TRBV20-1	-	many	TRBJ2-1	TGCAGTGCTACTCCTCTCCTTATGGGAAATACGGTAAATGAGCAGTTCTTC	CSATPLLMGNTVNEQFF
TRBV4-3	TRBD1	many	TRBJ2-3	TGCGCCAGCAGCCAAGAAGAGGGGGCCTCAGATACGCAGTATTTT	CASSQEEGASDTQYF
TRBV29-1	-	-	TRBJ2-7	TGCAGCGTTGAAGGACCCTACAAGCAGTACTTC	CSVEGPYKQYF
TRBV10-3	-	many	TRBJ2-5	TGTGCCATCAATTACGCACCACAAGAGACCCAGTACTTC	CAINYAPQETQYF
TRBV28	TRBD1	few	TRBJ2-3	TGTGCCACCATCTCCGCCGTTGACAGGGCGTCGGGCTCAACGCAGTATTTT	CATISAVDRASGSTQYF
TRBV28	TRBD1	few	TRBJ2-5	TGTGCCAGCAGTGTACCGGGACAGGGGATTCAAGAGACCCAGTACTTC	CASSVPGQGIQETQYF
TRBV15	-	few	TRBJ1-5	TGTGCCACCAGCAGAGATCTAAGCGGGAATAGCAATCAGCCCCAGCATTTT	CATSRDLSGNSNQPQHF
TRBV10-3	-	few	TRBJ1-6	TGTGCCATCAGTGAGTCAGTTCCCAATACTGGATCACCCCTCCACTTT	CAISESVPNTGSPLHF
TRBV20-1	-	-	TRBJ1-5	TGCAGTGCTAGAGAACGAAGGGAAATCAATCAGCCCCAGCATTTT	CSARERREINQPQHF
TRBV27	-	many	TRBJ2-7	TGTGCCAGCAAGCTACAGGGTCCCTACGAGCAGTACTTC	CASKLQGPYEQYF
TRBV20-1	-	few	TRBJ1-6	TGCAGTGCTAGAACAGGGTTTTCACCCCTCCACTTT	CSARTGFSPLHF
TRBV5-1	-	-	TRBJ2-1	TGCGCCAGCTCCTTCGCGGACCACTTTATGGATGAGCAGTTCTTC	CASSFADHFMDEQFF
TRBV7-8	TRBD2	few	TRBJ2-1	TGTGCCAGCAGCTCTTTTAGCGGGAGGAGCCCTAATGAGCAGTTCTTC	CASSSFSGRSPNEQFF
TRBV18	-	many	TRBJ2-4	TGTGCCAGCTCTCTTCTAGCCAAAAACATTCAGTACTTC	CASSLLAKNIQYF
TRBV6-1	-	-	TRBJ1-6	TGTGCCAGCAGTAAACTCCTTCGGTATTCACCCCTCCACTTT	CASSKLLRYSPLHF
TRBV20-1	TRBD2	-	TRBJ2-1	TGCAGTGCTAGGACGAATAGCGGGGTGGTGCAGTTCTTC	CSARTNSGVVQFF